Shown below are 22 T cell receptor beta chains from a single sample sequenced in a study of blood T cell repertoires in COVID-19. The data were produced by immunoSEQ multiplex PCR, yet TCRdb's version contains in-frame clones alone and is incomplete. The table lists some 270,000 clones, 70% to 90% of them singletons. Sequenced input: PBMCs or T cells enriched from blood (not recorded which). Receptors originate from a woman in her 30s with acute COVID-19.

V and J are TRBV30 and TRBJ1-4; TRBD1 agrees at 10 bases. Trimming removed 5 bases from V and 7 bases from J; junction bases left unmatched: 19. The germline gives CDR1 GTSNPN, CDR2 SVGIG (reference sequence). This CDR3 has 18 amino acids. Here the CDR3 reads CAWVPIPRQGAKSEKLFF. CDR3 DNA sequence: TGTGCCTGGGTACCTATACCTAGACAGGGGGCGAAATCTGAAAAACTGTTTTTT.

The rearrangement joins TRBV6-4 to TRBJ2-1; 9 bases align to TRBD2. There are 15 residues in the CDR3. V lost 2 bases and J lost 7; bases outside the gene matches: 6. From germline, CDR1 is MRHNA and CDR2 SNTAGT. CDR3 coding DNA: TGTGCCAGCAGTGACGGAATAGCGGGAGTGAATGAGCAGTTCTTC. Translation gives CASSDGIAGVNEQFF.

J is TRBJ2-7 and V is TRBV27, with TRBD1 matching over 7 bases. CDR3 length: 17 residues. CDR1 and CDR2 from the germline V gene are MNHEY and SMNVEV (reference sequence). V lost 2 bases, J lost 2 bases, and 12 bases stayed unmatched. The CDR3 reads CASSLGRAGTVTYEQYF. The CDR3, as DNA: TGTGCCAGCAGTTTAGGTCGAGCCGGGACAGTCACCTACGAGCAGTACTTC.

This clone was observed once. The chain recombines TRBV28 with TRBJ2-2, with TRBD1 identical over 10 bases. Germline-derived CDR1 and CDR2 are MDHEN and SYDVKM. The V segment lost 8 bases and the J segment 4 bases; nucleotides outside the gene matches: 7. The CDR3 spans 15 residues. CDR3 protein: CASGGQGVGTGELFF. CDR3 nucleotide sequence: TGTGCCAGCGGAGGACAGGGGGTGGGCACCGGGGAGCTGTTTTTT.

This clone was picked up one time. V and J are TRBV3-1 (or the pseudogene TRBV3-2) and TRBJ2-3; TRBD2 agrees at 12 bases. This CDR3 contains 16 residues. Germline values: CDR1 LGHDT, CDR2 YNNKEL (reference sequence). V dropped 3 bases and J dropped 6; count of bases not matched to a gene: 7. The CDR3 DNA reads TGTGCCAGCAGCCATGCTAGCGGGAGGGCCGGTGATACGCAGTATTTT. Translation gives CASSHASGRAGDTQYF.

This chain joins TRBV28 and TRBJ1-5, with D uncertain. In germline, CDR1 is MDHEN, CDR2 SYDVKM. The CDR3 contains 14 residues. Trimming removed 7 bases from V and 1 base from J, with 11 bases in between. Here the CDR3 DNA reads TGTGCCAGCATCATGGGCAGCAGCAATCAGCCCCAGCATTTT. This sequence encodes CASIMGSSNQPQHF.

The CDR3 reads CASSLGWGGLDDEQYF. CDR3 nucleotides: TGTGCCAGCAGCCTAGGTTGGGGGGGACTAGACGACGAGCAGTACTTC. The genes are TRBV2 and TRBJ2-7; the match to TRBD2 covers 8 bases. This CDR3 region has 16 residues. Germline V gene sequence: CDR1 SNHLY, CDR2 FYNNEI. J gave up 5 bases and V 6 bases, and 15 bases lay outside the gene matches.

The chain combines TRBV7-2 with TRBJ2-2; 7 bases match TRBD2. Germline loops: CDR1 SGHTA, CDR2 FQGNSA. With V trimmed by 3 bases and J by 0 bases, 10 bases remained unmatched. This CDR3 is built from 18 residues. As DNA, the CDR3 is TGTGCCAGCAGCTTTTCCCTGGCGGGAGCGGCGAACACCGGGGAGCTGTTTTTT. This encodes CASSFSLAGAANTGELFF.

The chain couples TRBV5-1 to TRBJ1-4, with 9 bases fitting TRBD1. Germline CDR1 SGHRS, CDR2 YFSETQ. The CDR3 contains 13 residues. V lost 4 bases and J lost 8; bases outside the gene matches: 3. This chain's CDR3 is CASSTGGGEKLFF. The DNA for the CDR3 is TGCGCCAGCAGCACAGGGGGCGGCGAAAAACTGTTTTTT.

In DNA form, the CDR3 reads TGTGCCTGGAGTGTAGGTCGAATGGGGCTAGCGGGAGGGGATACGCAGTATTTT. Translation: CAWSVGRMGLAGGDTQYF. The chain joins TRBV30 to TRBJ2-3, with TRBD2 identical over 12 bases. V dropped 0 bases and J dropped 6; count of bases not matched to a gene: 13. The CDR3 spans 18 residues. Germline CDR1 is GTSNPN and CDR2 is SVGIG (reference sequence).

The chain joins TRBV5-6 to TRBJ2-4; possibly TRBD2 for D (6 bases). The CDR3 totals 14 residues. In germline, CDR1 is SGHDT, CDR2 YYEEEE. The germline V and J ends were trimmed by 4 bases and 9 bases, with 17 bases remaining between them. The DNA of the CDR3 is TGTGCCAGCAGCCCGCCGGGAGCCGGGGGCATTCAGTACTTC. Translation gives CASSPPGAGGIQYF.

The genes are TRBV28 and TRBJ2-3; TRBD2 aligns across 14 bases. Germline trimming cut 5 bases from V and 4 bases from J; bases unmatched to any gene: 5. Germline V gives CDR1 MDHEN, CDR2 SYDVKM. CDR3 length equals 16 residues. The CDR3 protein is CASSPGTSGSADTQYF. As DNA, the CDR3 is TGTGCCAGCAGTCCCGGGACTAGCGGGAGTGCAGATACGCAGTATTTT. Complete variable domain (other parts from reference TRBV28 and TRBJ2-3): DVKVTQSSRYLVKRTGEKVFLECVQDMDHENMFWYRQDPGLGLRLIYFSYDVKMKEKGDIPEGYSVSREKKERFSLILESASTNQTSMYLCASSPGTSGSADTQYFGPGTRLTVL.

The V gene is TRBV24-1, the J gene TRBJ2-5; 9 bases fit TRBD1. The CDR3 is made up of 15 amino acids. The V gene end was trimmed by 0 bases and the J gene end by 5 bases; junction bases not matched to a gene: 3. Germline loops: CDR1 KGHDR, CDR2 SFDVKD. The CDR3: CATSDLRQGGETQYF. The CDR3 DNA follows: TGTGCCACCAGTGATTTGCGACAGGGGGGGGAGACCCAGTACTTC.

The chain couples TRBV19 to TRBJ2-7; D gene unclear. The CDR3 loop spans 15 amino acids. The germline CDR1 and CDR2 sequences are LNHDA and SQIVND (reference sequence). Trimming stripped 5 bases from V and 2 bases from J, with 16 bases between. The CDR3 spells CASSVVISVTYEQYF. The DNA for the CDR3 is TGTGCCAGTAGTGTAGTGATCTCGGTTACCTACGAGCAGTACTTC.

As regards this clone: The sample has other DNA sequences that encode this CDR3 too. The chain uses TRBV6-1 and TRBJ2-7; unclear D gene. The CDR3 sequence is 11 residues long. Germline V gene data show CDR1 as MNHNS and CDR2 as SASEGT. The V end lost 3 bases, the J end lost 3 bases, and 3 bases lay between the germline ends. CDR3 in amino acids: CASSDSYEQYF. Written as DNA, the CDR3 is TGTGCCAGCAGTGATAGCTACGAGCAGTACTTC.

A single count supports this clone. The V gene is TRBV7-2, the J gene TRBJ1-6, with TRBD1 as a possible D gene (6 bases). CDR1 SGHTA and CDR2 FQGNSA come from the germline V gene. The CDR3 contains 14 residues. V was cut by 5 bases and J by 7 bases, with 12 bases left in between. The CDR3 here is CASSTGGTNSPLHF. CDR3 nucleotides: TGTGCCAGCAGCACGGGGGGCACCAATTCACCCCTCCACTTT.

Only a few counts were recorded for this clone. CDR3 nucleotide sequence: TGCGCCAGCAGCCAAGAACACAGGGAGACAGATACGCAGTATTTT. Its translation is CASSQEHRETDTQYF. The chain uses TRBV4-1 and TRBJ2-3, with a tentative D call TRBD1 (6 bases). CDR1 is MGHRA, CDR2 YSYEKL, per germline. V lost 0 bases and J 3 bases, leaving 10 bases between the germline ends. The CDR3 has 15 residues.

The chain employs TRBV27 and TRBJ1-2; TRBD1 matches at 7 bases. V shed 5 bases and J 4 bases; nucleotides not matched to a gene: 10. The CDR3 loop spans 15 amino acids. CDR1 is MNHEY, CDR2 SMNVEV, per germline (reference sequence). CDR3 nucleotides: TGTGCCAGCAGTCTCGATAGGGGACAGCTCTATGGCTACACCTTC. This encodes CASSLDRGQLYGYTF.

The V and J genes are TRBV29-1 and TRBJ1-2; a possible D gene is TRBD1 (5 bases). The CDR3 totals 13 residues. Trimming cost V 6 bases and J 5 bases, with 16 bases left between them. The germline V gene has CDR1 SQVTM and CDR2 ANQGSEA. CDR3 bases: TGCAGCGTGGGGGGGATGTCCGGATATGGCTACACCTTC. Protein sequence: CSVGGMSGYGYTF.

CDR3 coding DNA: TGTGCCAGCAGCTGGGCAGGGAAGGATGAAAAACTGTTTTTT. Translated, it gives CASSWAGKDEKLFF. The J gene is TRBJ1-4, the V gene TRBV7-8; perhaps TRBD1 as D (5 bases). The germline V gene has CDR1 SGHVS and CDR2 FQNEAQ. The CDR3 is 14 amino acids. Trimming removed 4 bases from V and 6 bases from J, with 12 bases in between.

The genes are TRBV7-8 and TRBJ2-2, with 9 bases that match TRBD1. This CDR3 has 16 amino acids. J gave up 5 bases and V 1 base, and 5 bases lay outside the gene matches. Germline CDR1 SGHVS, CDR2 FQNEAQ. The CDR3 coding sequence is TGTGCCAGCAGCTTAGAAGGGACAGGGATGACCGGGGAGCTGTTTTTT. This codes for CASSLEGTGMTGELFF. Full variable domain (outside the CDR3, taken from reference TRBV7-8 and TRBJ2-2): GAGVSQSPRYKVAKRGQDVALRCDPISGHVSLFWYQQALGQGPEFLTYFQNEAQLDKSGLPSDRFFAERPEGSVSTLKIQRTQQEDSAVYLCASSLEGTGMTGELFFGEGSRLTVL.

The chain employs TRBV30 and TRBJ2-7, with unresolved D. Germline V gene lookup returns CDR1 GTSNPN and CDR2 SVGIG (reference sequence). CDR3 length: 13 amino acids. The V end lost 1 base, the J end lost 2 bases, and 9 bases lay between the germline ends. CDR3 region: CAWSATGPYEQYF. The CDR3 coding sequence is TGTGCCTGGAGTGCGACTGGTCCCTACGAGCAGTACTTC.